Listed here are 32 T cell receptor beta chains from one sample, sequenced in a study of T cell responses to AZD1222 COVID-19 vaccine. Libraries were prepared by immunoSEQ multiplex PCR; TCRdb keeps only in-frame clonotypes and omits some of them. The sample carries around 140,000 clones, more than 90% recorded once. The material sequenced was peripheral blood, taken 28 days after the second AZD1222 dose. The receptors derive from an adult who received the AZD1222 COVID-19 vaccine.

The V and J genes are TRBV7-9 and TRBJ1-1; TRBD1 aligns across 8 bases. The CDR3 sequence is 19 residues long. Germline CDR1 and CDR2: SEHNR and FQNEAQ (reference sequence). Trimming at V came to 5 bases and at J to 5 bases, leaving 22 bases not matched to a gene. The DNA of the CDR3 is TGTGCCAGCAGCCCACTCTCGCTCGAGGCAGGGGGCGTTAGGACTGAAGCTTTCTTT. It is translated as CASSPLSLEAGGVRTEAFF.

This clone appeared a single time. This chain connects TRBV19 to TRBJ2-4; perhaps TRBD2 as D (7 bases). CDR1 and CDR2 (germline): LNHDA, SQIVND (reference sequence). Trimming left V 7 bases short and J 0 bases short, with 13 bases between. The CDR3 consists of 15 residues. This CDR3 reads CASTPGGAAKNIQYF. The CDR3 bases are TGTGCCAGTACTCCGGGGGGCGCAGCCAAAAACATTCAGTACTTC.

In this sample, this clone turned up a few times. The chain's CDR3 is CASSLFGVHEQYF. In DNA, the CDR3 is TGTGCCAGCAGCTTGTTTGGAGTCCACGAGCAGTACTTC. The V call is TRBV5-4, the J call TRBJ2-7, with no clear D. V lost 1 base and J lost 5, with 10 bases in between. This CDR3 spans 13 amino acids. Germline V lookup: CDR1 SGHNT, CDR2 YYREEE (reference sequence).

The chain couples TRBV27 to TRBJ1-5; TRBD1 might be the D (5 bases). Trimming took 3 bases from V and 5 from J, leaving 11 bases between them. CDR1 and CDR2 (germline): MNHEY, SMNVEV (reference sequence). The CDR3 sequence is 14 residues long. The CDR3 sequence is CASSFSGSDQPQHF. The CDR3 DNA sequence: TGTGCCAGCAGTTTTTCAGGGTCGGATCAGCCCCAGCATTTT.

This clone was counted between two and nine times. The chain uses TRBV29-1 and TRBJ1-1; D is undetermined. The CDR3 covers 15 residues. Deletions cut 6 bases from V and 0 bases from J, with 17 bases between. The germline CDR1 and CDR2 sequences are SQVTM and ANQGSEA. CDR3: CSVERPPGMNTEAFF. CDR3 nucleotide sequence: TGCAGCGTCGAACGACCGCCCGGGATGAACACTGAAGCTTTCTTT.

The chain uses TRBV27 and TRBJ1-6, with D tentatively TRBD1 (6 bases). The V gene's germline CDR1 is MNHEY and CDR2 SMNVEV (reference sequence). The V gene lost 2 bases and the J gene lost 10 bases, with 12 bases spanning the gap. This CDR3 is built from 14 residues. CDR3 nucleotides: TGTGCCAGCAGTTTACGGGGGGGCCGGTCACCCCTCCACTTT. Its translation: CASSLRGGRSPLHF.

This clone was counted once. V gene TRBV5-4 combines with J gene TRBJ2-5, with 9 bases that match TRBD2. After removal of 0 bases from V and 5 bases from J, the junction contained 5 bases not matched to a gene. The CDR3 length is 15 residues. Per germline, CDR1 SGHNT and CDR2 YYREEE (reference sequence). The CDR3 DNA is TGTGCCAGCAGCTTGGTGCGGGGGGGCATGGAGACCCAGTACTTC. Translating gives CASSLVRGGMETQYF.

The chain combines TRBV19 with TRBJ1-6; no reliable D call. The CDR3 spans 16 residues. Germline V gene data show CDR1 as LNHDA and CDR2 as SQIVND (reference sequence). V dropped 0 bases and J dropped 9 bases, with 15 bases sitting between them. The CDR3 nucleotides read TGTGCCAGTAGTATAGATCAACTTTCGCTGGGTTCACCCCTCCACTTT. Translated, it gives CASSIDQLSLGSPLHF.

This chain connects TRBV5-4 to TRBJ2-1; 9 nucleotides agree with TRBD2. In germline, CDR1 is SGHNT, CDR2 YYREEE (reference sequence). Trimming took 2 bases from V and 5 from J; bases not matched to a gene: 5. The CDR3 length is 15 residues. The CDR3 DNA is TGTGCCAGCAGCTTAAGTAGCGGGAGCAACAATGAGCAGTTCTTC. Protein: CASSLSSGSNNEQFF.

The rearrangement uses TRBV9 and TRBJ2-1; TRBD2 aligns across 9 bases. From germline, CDR1 is SGDLS and CDR2 YYNGEE. The CDR3 consists of 21 residues. The trim removed 1 base at V and 0 bases at J, leaving 17 bases unmatched. Written as DNA, the CDR3 is TGTGCCAGCAGCGTAAGGGACGAGGAGCGGGGGGACCGAAGCTCCTACAATGAGCAGTTCTTC. Amino acids: CASSVRDEERGDRSSYNEQFF. The variable domain in full, with the rest retrieved from reference TRBV9 and TRBJ2-1, is DSGVTQTPKHLITATGQRVTLRCSPRSGDLSVYWYQQSLDQGLQFLIQYYNGEERAKGNILERFSAQQFPDLHSELNLSSLELGDSALYFCASSVRDEERGDRSSYNEQFFGPGTRLTVL.

The chain has TRBV7-9 and TRBJ2-5, with 12 nucleotides matching TRBD1. The CDR3 length is 14 residues. The V segment lost 8 bases and the J segment 7 bases; nucleotides outside the gene matches: 8. Germline CDR1 and CDR2: SEHNR and FQNEAQ (reference sequence). The CDR3 region is CASSEGQGARTQYF. The CDR3 nucleotides are TGTGCCAGCTCGGAGGGACAGGGGGCTAGGACCCAGTACTTC.

V is TRBV6-5 and J is TRBJ1-6; unclear D gene. This CDR3 has 16 amino acids. Trimming stripped 2 bases from V and 5 bases from J, with 13 bases between. The germline V gene has CDR1 MNHEY and CDR2 SVGAGI. The CDR3 DNA follows: TGTGCCAGCAGTTACGGGAGAACACCCAATAATTCACCCCTCCACTTT. Translation gives CASSYGRTPNNSPLHF.

The gene calls are TRBV30 and TRBJ2-1; D is ambiguous. The ends were cut back, 2 bases at V and 3 bases at J, with 8 bases in the middle. Germline CDR1 is GTSNPN and CDR2 is SVGIG (reference sequence). The CDR3 is 13 residues long. The CDR3 loop reads CAWSIPYYNEQFF. CDR3 DNA sequence: TGTGCCTGGAGTATCCCGTACTACAATGAGCAGTTCTTC. The variable domain in full, with the rest retrieved from reference TRBV30 and TRBJ2-1, is SQTIHQWPATLVQPVGSPLSLECTVEGTSNPNLYWYRQAAGRGLQLLFYSVGIGQISSEVPQNLSASRPQDRQFILSSKKLLLSDSGFYLCAWSIPYYNEQFFGPGTRLTVL.

The rearrangement uses TRBV5-6 and TRBJ1-6; D unresolved. V was pared by 4 bases and J by 4 bases, with 15 bases between. Per the germline V gene, CDR1 is SGHDT and CDR2 is YYEEEE. There are 16 residues in the CDR3. CDR3 sequence: CASSNRRGGYNSPLHF. The CDR3 nucleotides read TGTGCCAGCAGCAATAGGAGAGGAGGATATAATTCACCCCTCCACTTT.

V usage is TRBV28 and J usage is TRBJ1-4; the match to TRBD1 covers 11 bases. The CDR3 runs 14 residues. The germline V gene has CDR1 MDHEN and CDR2 SYDVKM. The trim removed 5 bases at V and 7 bases at J, leaving 3 bases unmatched. The CDR3 DNA follows: TGTGCCAGCAGTGCCGGGACAGGGGGTGAAAAACTGTTTTTT. This encodes CASSAGTGGEKLFF.

V is TRBV11-1 and J is TRBJ2-1; D is perhaps TRBD1 or TRBD2 (6 bases each). This CDR3 region has 13 residues. Germline V lookup: CDR1 SGHAT, CDR2 FQDESV (reference sequence). Trimming stripped 1 base from V and 7 bases from J, with 8 bases between. CDR3 residues: CASSLVGGNEQFF. The CDR3 DNA is TGTGCCAGCAGCTTAGTAGGGGGGAATGAGCAGTTCTTC.

V and J are TRBV6-5 and TRBJ2-7; D is possibly TRBD1 (5 bases). This CDR3 has 14 amino acids. V was pared by 9 bases and J by 2 bases, with 17 bases between. Germline V gene data show CDR1 as MNHEY and CDR2 as SVGAGI. CDR3 loop: CASRVRQGPYEQYV. The DNA of the CDR3 is TGTGCCAGTAGGGTCCGCCAGGGCCCCTACGAGCAGTACGTC.

This clone was seen once. The J gene is TRBJ2-2, the V gene TRBV24-1; 8 bases map to TRBD2. There are 16 residues in the CDR3. The germline gives CDR1 KGHDR, CDR2 SFDVKD. V trimming: 1 base; J trimming: 2 bases; junction bases outside the gene matches: 2. CDR3 sequence: CATSDLAGANTGELFF. The CDR3 region has the DNA TGTGCCACCAGTGATTTAGCGGGAGCCAACACCGGGGAGCTGTTTTTT.

The sample holds one count of this clone. The V and J genes are TRBV2 and TRBJ2-2; 9 bases map to TRBD2. Germline V gives CDR1 SNHLY, CDR2 FYNNEI. V lost 2 bases, J lost 7 bases, and 8 bases stayed unmatched. This CDR3 contains 16 residues. CDR3 bases: TGTGCCAGCAGTGAACGGCTAGCGGGGACGGGCGGGGAGCTGTTTTTT. This sequence encodes CASSERLAGTGGELFF.

The V gene is TRBV12-5, the J gene TRBJ2-2, with D perhaps matching TRBD1 (8 bases). The germline gives CDR1 LGHNT, CDR2 FRNRAP. The CDR3 is made up of 15 amino acids. V dropped 6 bases and J dropped 3 bases, with 14 bases sitting between them. CDR3 in DNA: TGTGCTAGTGGCCCACAGGGGGGGGACACCGGGGAGCTGTTTTTT. Amino acid sequence: CASGPQGGDTGELFF.

This sequence joins TRBV6-5 and TRBJ1-1; TRBD1 aligns across 7 bases. With 10 bases clipped from V and 0 bases from J, the junction kept 11 bases outside the gene matches. CDR3 size: 15 residues. Looked up from germline, CDR1 is MNHEY and CDR2 is SVGAGI. CDR3 sequence: CATPDRSSMNTEAFF. Written as DNA, the CDR3 is TGTGCCACCCCGGACAGGAGCTCCATGAACACTGAAGCTTTCTTT.

This clone has just a few counts. The rearrangement uses TRBV5-1 and TRBJ2-6, with D possibly TRBD1 on 6 matching bases. Germline CDR1 is SGHRS and CDR2 is YFSETQ. V lost 4 bases to trimming and J lost 4 bases, with 9 bases between them. The CDR3 length is 14 residues. The CDR3 loop reads CASSTGSGANVLTF. DNA of the CDR3: TGCGCCAGCAGCACAGGGTCAGGGGCCAACGTCCTGACTTTC.

This chain joins TRBV5-6 and TRBJ1-5; no clear D gene. V lost 0 bases to trimming and J lost 4 bases, with 5 bases between them. The CDR3 runs 13 residues. Germline assignment: CDR1 SGHDT and CDR2 YYEEEE. CDR3 loop: CASSLARNQPQHF. DNA of the CDR3: TGTGCCAGCAGCTTGGCCAGAAATCAGCCCCAGCATTTT.

The chain joins TRBV19 to TRBJ1-4; D is perhaps TRBD1 (5 bases). The CDR3 contains 17 residues. In germline, CDR1 is LNHDA, CDR2 SQIVND (reference sequence). Between the trimmed V and J ends, which lost 5 bases and 3 bases, there was a span of 19 bases. The DNA of the CDR3 is TGTGCCAGTAGTTTGCTTACTCAGGGTTGGGCTAATGAAAAACTGTTTTTT. As protein: CASSLLTQGWANEKLFF.

V gene TRBV21-1 combines with J gene TRBJ2-1; TRBD1, as called in the table, went unchecked against the DNA. TRBV21-1 is termed a pseudogene. The CDR3 runs 15 residues. As DNA, the CDR3 is TGTGCCAGCAGCAAAGGGGGGCGCGGCGACAATGAGCAGTTCTTC. Encoded protein: CASSKGGRGDNEQFF.

This chain connects TRBV11-3 to TRBJ2-5; D gene unclear. Germline CDR1 reads SGHNT; CDR2 reads YENEEA. Trimming took 0 bases from V and 5 from J, leaving 7 bases between them. The CDR3 is 13 residues long. CDR3 nucleotides: TGTGCCAGCAGCTTAGATTTGGGGGAGACCCAGTACTTC. The encoded protein is CASSLDLGETQYF.

The gene calls are TRBV5-1 and TRBJ1-2; tentative D call: TRBD1 (5 bases). This CDR3 has 16 amino acids. The V gene lost 0 bases and the J gene lost 0 bases, with 12 bases spanning the gap. Germline V CDR1 and CDR2: SGHRS, YFSETQ. CDR3 residues: CASSLGTDTSNYGYTF. The CDR3 nucleotides read TGCGCCAGCAGCTTGGGGACGGACACCTCTAACTATGGCTACACCTTC.

This chain joins TRBV24-1 and TRBJ2-1; a possible D gene is TRBD1 (6 bases). Trimming pared 8 bases from V and 4 bases from J, leaving 11 bases between. Germline V lookup: CDR1 KGHDR, CDR2 SFDVKD. The CDR3 consists of 13 residues. The CDR3 region has the DNA TGTGCCACCAAGGCAGGGGCGTACAATGAGCAGTTCTTC. Its protein is CATKAGAYNEQFF.

This clone was seen only a few times. The V call is TRBV6-1, the J call TRBJ1-1; D might be TRBD1 (5 bases). Trimming took 2 bases from V and 2 from J, leaving 9 bases between them. Germline CDR1 reads MNHNS; CDR2 reads SASEGT. The CDR3 is 14 amino acids. In nucleotides, the CDR3 is TGTGCCAGCAGTGAACAGCAGGGTAACACTGAAGCTTTCTTT. This sequence encodes CASSEQQGNTEAFF.

V gene TRBV7-2 combines with J gene TRBJ1-1, with 7 bases identical to TRBD1. The CDR3 loop spans 14 amino acids. Germline V gene lookup returns CDR1 SGHTA and CDR2 FQGNSA. Germline trimming cut 5 bases from V and 6 bases from J; bases unmatched to any gene: 9. CDR3 sequence: CASSRMGQLSEAFF. The CDR3 nucleotides read TGTGCCAGCAGCCGCATGGGACAGCTATCTGAAGCTTTCTTT. The full variable domain, in which reference TRBV7-2 and TRBJ1-1 provide the parts outside the CDR3, is GAGVSQSPSNKVTEKGKDVELRCDPISGHTALYWYRQSLGQGLEFLIYFQGNSAPDKSGLPSDRFSAERTGGSVSTLTIQRTQQEDSAVYLCASSRMGQLSEAFFGQGTRLTVV.

The V and J genes are TRBV14 and TRBJ1-2, with TRBD1 matching 9 bases. The trim removed 4 bases at V and 7 bases at J, leaving 10 bases unmatched. CDR3 length: 15 amino acids. Looked up from germline, CDR1 is SGHDN and CDR2 is FVKESK. For the CDR3, the DNA is TGTGCCAGCAGCCCCGGGACAGGGACTTTTGGTGGCTACACCTTC. Protein product: CASSPGTGTFGGYTF.

The rearrangement uses TRBV13 and TRBJ1-3, with TRBD1 matching over 7 bases. Per the germline V gene, CDR1 is PRHDT and CDR2 is FYEKMQ (reference sequence). The CDR3 is 15 residues long. J lost 1 base, V lost 3 bases, and 3 bases had no gene match. The CDR3 DNA sequence: TGTGCCAGCAGCTTGGCAGGGGGATCTGGAAACACCATATATTTT. The encoded protein is CASSLAGGSGNTIYF.